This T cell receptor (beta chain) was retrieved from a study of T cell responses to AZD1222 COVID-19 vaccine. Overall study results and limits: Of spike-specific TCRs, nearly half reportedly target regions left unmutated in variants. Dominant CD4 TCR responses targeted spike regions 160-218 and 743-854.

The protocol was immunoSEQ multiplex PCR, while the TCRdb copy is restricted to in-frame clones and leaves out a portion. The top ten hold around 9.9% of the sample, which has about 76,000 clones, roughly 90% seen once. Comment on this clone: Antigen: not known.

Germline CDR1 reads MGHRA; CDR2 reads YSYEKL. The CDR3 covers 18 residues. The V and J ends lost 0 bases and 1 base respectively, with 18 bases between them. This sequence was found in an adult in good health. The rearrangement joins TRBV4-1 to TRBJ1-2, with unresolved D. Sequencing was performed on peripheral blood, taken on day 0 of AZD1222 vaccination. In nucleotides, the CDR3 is TGCGCCAGCAGCCAAGATCTTAGGAGGGCTTACAATAACTATGGCTACACCTTC. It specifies CASSQDLRRAYNNYGYTF.